The entry below describes one T cell receptor beta chain. Its target is not known. Total RNA extracted from each sample amounted to at least 6 micrograms. For the second PCR, which ran for 7 to 11 cycles, a sample-barcoded 5' primer and a J-beta primer mix were used. TCRdb processed the 5' RACE reads anew with MiXCR; each CDR3 protein has one entry. The profile shows roughly 830,000 distinct CDR3 sequences, around 62% of them singletons. This sample stems from a study of blood T cells in healthy people across ages. Overall study findings and caveats: Changes in expanded clonotypes were possibly confounded, as the CMV status of donors was unknown. What prevented conclusive comparison of naive and antigen-experienced cells was that PBMCs were unsorted.

This receptor was obtained from a man aged 25 to 40 in good health. The specimen was blood.

In nucleotides, the CDR3 is TGTGCCATCAGTTCAACTAGCGGGGAAGAGACCCAGTACTTC. Translating it yields CAISSTSGEETQYF. J is TRBJ2-5 and V is TRBV10-3; 10 bases align to TRBD2. Germline lookup yields CDR1 ENHRY and CDR2 SYGVKD. The CDR3 sequence is 14 residues long. The ends lost 5 bases at V and 3 bases at J; junction bases unmatched: 3.